This T cell receptor (beta chain) was identified in a study of cytotoxic CD8 clonotypes in ibrutinib-treated CLL. Study-wide results and caveats: Baseline values of clonality outstripped age-matched healthy donors and followed circulating CD8+ T-cell counts.

Profiled with immunoSEQ multiplex PCR; TCRdb holds only in-frame clones, not every one. The sample holds about 130,000 clones, over 60% seen once. Per germline, CDR1 SNHLY and CDR2 FYNNEI. This CDR3 comprises 11 residues. Trimming pared 3 bases from V and 5 bases from J, leaving 4 bases between. About this clone: The antigen is undetermined.

The sequencing here drew on PBMCs, taken after 12 months of ibrutinib treatment. V is TRBV2 and J is TRBJ1-1; D not resolved. The clonotype originates from a human donor with chronic lymphocytic leukemia. The DNA of the CDR3 is TGTGCCAGCAGTGAGAGGACTGAAGCTTTCTTT. Protein sequence: CASSERTEAFF.